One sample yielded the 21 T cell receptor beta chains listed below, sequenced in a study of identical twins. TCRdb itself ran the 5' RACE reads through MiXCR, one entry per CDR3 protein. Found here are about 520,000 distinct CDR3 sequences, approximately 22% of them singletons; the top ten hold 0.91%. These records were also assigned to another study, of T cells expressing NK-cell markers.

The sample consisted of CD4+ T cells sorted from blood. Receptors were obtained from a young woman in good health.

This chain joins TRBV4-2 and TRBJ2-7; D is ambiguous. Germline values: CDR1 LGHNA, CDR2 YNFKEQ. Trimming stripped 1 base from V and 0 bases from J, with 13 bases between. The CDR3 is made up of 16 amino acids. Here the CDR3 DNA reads TGTGCCAGCAGCCAAGTATCAGTTTCGAGCTCCTACGAGCAGTACTTC. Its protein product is CASSQVSVSSSYEQYF.

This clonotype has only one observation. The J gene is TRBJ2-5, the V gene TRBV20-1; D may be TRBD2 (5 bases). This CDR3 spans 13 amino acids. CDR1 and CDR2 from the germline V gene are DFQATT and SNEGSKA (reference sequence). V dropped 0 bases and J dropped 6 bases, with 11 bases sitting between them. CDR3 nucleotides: TGCAGTGCTAGAGATACTAGTCGGCAGACCCAGTACTTC. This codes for CSARDTSRQTQYF.

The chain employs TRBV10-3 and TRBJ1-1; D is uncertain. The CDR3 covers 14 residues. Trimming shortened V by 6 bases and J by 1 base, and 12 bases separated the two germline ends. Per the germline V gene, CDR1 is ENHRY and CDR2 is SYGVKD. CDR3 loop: CAIRAGGTNTEAFF. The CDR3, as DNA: TGTGCCATCAGAGCTGGAGGCACGAACACTGAAGCTTTCTTT.

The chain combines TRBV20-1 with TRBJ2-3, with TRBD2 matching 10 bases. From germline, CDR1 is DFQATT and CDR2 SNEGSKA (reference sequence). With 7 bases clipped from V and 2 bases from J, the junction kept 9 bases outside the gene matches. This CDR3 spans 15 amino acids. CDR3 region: CSVNPLAGDTDTQYF. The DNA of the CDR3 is TGCAGTGTTAACCCTCTAGCGGGGGACACAGATACGCAGTATTTT.

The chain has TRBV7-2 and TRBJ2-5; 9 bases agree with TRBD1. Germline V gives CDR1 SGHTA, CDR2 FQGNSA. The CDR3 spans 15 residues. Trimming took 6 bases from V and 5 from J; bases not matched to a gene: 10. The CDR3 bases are TGTGCCAGCAGACCTACCATACAGGGGGCGGAGACCCAGTACTTC. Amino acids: CASRPTIQGAETQYF. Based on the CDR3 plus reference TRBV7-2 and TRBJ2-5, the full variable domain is GAGVSQSPSNKVTEKGKDVELRCDPISGHTALYWYRQSLGQGLEFLIYFQGNSAPDKSGLPSDRFSAERTGGSVSTLTIQRTQQEDSAVYLCASRPTIQGAETQYFGPGTRLLVL.

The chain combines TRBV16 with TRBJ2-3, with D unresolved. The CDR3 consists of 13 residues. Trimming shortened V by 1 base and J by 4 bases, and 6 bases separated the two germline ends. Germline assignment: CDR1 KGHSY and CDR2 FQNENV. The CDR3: CASSQFKPDTQYF. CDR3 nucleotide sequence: TGTGCCAGCAGCCAATTCAAGCCAGATACGCAGTATTTT.

The CDR3 DNA reads as TGTGCCAGCAGTCAACGACTAGCCGAGGGTGTGCAGTTCTTC. This gives the protein CASSQRLAEGVQFF. The chain is built from TRBV27 and TRBJ2-1; 7 nucleotides agree with TRBD2. With 5 bases clipped from V and 12 bases from J, the junction kept 13 bases outside the gene matches. Germline V CDR1 and CDR2: MNHEY, SMNVEV (reference sequence). This CDR3 spans 14 amino acids.

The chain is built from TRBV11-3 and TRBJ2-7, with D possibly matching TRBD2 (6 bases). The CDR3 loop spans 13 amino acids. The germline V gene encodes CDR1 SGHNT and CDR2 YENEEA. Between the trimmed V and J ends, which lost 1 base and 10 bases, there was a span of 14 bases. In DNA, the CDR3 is TGTGCCAGCAGCTTAGGTTTCGGGACTTTACAGTACTTC. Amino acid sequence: CASSLGFGTLQYF.

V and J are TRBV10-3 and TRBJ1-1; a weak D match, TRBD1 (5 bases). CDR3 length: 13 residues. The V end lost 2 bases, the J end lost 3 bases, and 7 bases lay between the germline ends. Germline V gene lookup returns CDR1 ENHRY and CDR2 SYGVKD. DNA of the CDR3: TGTGCCATCAGTGAGCAGGGAGACACTGAAGCTTTCTTT. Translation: CAISEQGDTEAFF.

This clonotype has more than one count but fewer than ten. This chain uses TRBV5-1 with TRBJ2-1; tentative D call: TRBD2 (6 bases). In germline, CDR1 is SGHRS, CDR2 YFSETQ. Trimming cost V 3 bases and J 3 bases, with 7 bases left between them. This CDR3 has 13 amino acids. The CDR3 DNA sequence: TGCGCCAGCAGCTCGGAGGGCTACAATGAGCAGTTCTTC. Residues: CASSSEGYNEQFF.

This chain's CDR3 is CASRGPYAYEQYF. The CDR3 coding sequence is TGTGCCAGCAGGGGTCCGTACGCCTACGAGCAGTACTTC. The J gene is TRBJ2-7, the V gene TRBV28; D is unclear. Per germline, CDR1 MDHEN and CDR2 SYDVKM. The CDR3 loop spans 13 amino acids. V was cut by 6 bases and J by 2 bases, with 11 bases left in between.

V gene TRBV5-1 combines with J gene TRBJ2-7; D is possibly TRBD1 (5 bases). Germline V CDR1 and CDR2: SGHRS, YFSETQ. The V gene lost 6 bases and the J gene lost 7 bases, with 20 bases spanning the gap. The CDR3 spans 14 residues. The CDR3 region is CASKAGPLIREQYF. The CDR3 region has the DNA TGCGCCAGCAAGGCAGGGCCACTAATCCGGGAGCAGTACTTC.

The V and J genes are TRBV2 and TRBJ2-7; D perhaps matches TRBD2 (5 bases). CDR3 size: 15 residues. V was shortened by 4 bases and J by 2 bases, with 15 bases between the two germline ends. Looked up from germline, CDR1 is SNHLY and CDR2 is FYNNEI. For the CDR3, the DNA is TGTGCCAGCAGTGCAGGCGGGTACGGCACCTACGAGCAGTACTTC. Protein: CASSAGGYGTYEQYF.

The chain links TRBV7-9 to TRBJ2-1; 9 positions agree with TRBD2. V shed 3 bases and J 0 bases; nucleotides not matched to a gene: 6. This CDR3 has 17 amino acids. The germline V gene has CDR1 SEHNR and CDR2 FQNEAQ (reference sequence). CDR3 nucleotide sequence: TGTGCCAGCAGCTTCCCTAGCGGGGTTGGCTCCTACAATGAGCAGTTCTTC. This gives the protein CASSFPSGVGSYNEQFF.

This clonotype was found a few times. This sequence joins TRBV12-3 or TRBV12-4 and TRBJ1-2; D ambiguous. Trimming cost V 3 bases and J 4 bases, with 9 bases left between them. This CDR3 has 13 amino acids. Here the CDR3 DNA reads TGTGCCAGCAGTTTCGGCAAGGTCTATGGCTACACCTTC. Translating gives CASSFGKVYGYTF.

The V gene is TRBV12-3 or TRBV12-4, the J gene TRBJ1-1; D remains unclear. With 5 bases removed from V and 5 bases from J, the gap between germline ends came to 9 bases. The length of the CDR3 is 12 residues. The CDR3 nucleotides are TGTGCCAGCAGTATCGGAGTTACTGAAGCTTTCTTT. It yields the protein CASSIGVTEAFF.

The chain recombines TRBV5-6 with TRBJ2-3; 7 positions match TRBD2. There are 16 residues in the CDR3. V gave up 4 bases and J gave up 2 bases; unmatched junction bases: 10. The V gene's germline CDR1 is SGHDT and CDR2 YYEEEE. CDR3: CASSARAGTLTDTQYF. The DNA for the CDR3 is TGTGCCAGCAGCGCTCGAGCGGGGACCCTCACAGATACGCAGTATTTT.

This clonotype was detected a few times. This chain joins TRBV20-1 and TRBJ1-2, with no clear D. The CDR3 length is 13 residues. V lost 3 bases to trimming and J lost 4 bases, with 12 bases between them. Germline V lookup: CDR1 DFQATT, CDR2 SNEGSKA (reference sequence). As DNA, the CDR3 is TGCAGTGCTAGGGACGCCCGGACCTATGGCTACACCTTC. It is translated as CSARDARTYGYTF.

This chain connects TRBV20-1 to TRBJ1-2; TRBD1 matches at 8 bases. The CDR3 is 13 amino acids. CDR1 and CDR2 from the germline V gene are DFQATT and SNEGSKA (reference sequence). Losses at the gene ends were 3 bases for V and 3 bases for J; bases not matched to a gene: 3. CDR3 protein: CSARNRGDYGYTF. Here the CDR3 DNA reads TGCAGTGCTAGGAACAGGGGGGACTATGGCTACACCTTC.

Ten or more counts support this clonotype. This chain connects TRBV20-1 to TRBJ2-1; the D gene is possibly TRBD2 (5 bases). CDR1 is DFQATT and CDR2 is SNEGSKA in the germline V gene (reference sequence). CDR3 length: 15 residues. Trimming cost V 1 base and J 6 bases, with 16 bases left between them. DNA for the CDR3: TGCAGTGCTAGAGCCCTAGGTCTAGGGAGCAATGAGCAGTTCTTC. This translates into CSARALGLGSNEQFF.

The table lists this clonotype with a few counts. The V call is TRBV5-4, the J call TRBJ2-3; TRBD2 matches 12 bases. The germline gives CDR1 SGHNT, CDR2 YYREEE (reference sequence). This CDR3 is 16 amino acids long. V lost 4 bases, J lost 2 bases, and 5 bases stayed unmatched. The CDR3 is CASSALAGGTTDTQYF. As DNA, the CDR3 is TGTGCCAGCAGCGCACTAGCGGGAGGAACCACAGATACGCAGTATTTT.